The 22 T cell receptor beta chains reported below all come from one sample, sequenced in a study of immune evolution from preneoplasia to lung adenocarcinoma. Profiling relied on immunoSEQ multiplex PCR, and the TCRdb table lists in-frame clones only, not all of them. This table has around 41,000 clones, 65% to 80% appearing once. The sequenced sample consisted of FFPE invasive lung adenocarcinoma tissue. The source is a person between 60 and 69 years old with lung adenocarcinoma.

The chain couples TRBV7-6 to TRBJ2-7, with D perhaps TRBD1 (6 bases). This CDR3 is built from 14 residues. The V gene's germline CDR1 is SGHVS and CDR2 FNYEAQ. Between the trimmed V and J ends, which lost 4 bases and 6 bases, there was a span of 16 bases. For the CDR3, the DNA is TGTGCCAGCAGCTCAGACTCAATAGGGGGCGAGCAGTACTTC. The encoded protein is CASSSDSIGGEQYF. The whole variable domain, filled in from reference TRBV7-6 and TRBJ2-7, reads GAGVSQSPRYKVTKRGQDVALRCDPISGHVSLYWYRQALGQGPEFLTYFNYEAQQDKSGLPNDRFSAERPEGSISTLTIQRTEQRDSAMYRCASSSDSIGGEQYFGPGTRLTVT.

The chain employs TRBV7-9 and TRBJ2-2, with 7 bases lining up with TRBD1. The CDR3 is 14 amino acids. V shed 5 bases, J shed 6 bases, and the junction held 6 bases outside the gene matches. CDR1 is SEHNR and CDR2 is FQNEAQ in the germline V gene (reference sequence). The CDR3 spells CASSVRGLAGELFF. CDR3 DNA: TGTGCCAGCAGCGTAAGGGGGCTAGCCGGGGAGCTGTTTTTT.

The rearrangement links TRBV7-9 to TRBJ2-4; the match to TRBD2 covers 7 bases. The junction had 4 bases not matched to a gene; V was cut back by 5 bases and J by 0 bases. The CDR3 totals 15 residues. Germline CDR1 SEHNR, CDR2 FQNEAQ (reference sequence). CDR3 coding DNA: TGTGCCAGCAGCCTCGGGGGGTTAGCCAAAAACATTCAGTACTTC. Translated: CASSLGGLAKNIQYF.

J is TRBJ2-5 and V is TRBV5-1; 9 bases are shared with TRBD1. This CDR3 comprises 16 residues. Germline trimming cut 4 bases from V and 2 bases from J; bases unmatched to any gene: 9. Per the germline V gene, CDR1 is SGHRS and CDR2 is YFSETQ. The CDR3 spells CASSRAGQGLQETQYF. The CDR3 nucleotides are TGCGCCAGCAGCCGCGCGGGACAGGGCCTACAAGAGACCCAGTACTTC.

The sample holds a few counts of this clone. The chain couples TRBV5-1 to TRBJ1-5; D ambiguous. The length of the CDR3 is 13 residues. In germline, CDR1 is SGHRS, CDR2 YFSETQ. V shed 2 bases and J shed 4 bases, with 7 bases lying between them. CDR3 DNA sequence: TGCGCCAGCAGCTTCAGTGGGAATCAGCCCCAGCATTTT. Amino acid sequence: CASSFSGNQPQHF. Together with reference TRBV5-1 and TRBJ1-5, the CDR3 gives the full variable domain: KAGVTQTPRYLIKTRGQQVTLSCSPISGHRSVSWYQQTPGQGLQFLFEYFSETQRNKGNFPGRFSGRQFSNSRSEMNVSTLELGDSALYLCASSFSGNQPQHFGDGTRLSIL.

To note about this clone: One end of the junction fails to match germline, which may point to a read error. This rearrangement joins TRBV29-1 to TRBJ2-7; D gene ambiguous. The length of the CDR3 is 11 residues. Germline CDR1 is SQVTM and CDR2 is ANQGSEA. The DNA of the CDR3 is TGCAGCGTTGTAAGGACCCCGGCTAAGCACTTC. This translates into CSVVRTPAKHF.

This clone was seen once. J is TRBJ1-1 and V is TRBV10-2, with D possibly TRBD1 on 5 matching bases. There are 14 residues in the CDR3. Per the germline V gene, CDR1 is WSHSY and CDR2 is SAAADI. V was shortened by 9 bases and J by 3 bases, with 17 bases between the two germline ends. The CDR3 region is CASNRRGEDTEAFF. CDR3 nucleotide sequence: TGCGCCAGTAATCGAAGGGGCGAGGACACTGAAGCTTTCTTT.

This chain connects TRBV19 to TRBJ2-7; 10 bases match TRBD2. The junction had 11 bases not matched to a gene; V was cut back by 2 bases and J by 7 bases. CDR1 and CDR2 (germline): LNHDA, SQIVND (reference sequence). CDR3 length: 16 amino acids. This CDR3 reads CASSISRGSGRSEQYF. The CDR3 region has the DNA TGTGCCAGTAGTATATCCCGCGGTAGCGGGAGGAGTGAGCAGTACTTC.

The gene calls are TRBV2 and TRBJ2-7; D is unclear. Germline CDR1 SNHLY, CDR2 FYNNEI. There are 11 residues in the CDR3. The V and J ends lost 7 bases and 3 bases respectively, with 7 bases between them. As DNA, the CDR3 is TGTGCCAGCACCATTTTCTACGAGCAGTACTTC. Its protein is CASTIFYEQYF.

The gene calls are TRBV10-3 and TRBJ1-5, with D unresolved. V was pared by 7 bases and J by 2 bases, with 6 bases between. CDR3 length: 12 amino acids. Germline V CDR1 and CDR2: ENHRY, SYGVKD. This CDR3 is CAITGCNQPQHF. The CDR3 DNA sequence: TGTGCCATCACCGGGTGCAATCAGCCCCAGCATTTT.

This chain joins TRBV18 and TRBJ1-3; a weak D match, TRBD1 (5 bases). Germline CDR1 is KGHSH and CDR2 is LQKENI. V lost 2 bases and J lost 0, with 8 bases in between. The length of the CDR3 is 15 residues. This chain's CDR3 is CASSPDSNSGNTIYF. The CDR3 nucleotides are TGTGCCAGCTCACCAGACAGCAACTCTGGAAACACCATATATTTT.

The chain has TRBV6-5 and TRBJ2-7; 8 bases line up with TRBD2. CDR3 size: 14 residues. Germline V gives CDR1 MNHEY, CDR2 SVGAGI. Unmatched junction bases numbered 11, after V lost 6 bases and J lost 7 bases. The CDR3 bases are TGTGCCAGCAGAGAGTGGCGGACGGGGGGGGAGCAGTACTTC. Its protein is CASREWRTGGEQYF.

CDR3 protein: CASSPGTSVYNEQFF. CDR3 sequence (DNA): TGTGCCAGCAGCCCAGGGACTAGCGTCTACAATGAGCAGTTCTTC. The V gene is TRBV28, the J gene TRBJ2-1; 10 bases map to TRBD2. The CDR3 runs to 15 residues. CDR1 is MDHEN and CDR2 is SYDVKM in the germline V gene. V dropped 6 bases and J dropped 3; count of bases not matched to a gene: 5.

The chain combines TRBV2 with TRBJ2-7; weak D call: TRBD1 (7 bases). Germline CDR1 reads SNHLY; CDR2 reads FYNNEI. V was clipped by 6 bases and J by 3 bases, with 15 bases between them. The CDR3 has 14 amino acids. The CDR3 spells CASRPRQGLYEQYF. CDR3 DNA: TGTGCCAGCAGGCCCAGACAGGGACTCTACGAGCAGTACTTC.

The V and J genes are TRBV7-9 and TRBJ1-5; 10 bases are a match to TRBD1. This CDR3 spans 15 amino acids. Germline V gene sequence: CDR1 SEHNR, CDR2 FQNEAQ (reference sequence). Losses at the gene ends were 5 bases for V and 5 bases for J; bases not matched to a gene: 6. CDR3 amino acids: CASSRGTGVYQPQHF. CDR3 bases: TGTGCCAGCAGCCGCGGGACAGGGGTGTATCAGCCCCAGCATTTT.

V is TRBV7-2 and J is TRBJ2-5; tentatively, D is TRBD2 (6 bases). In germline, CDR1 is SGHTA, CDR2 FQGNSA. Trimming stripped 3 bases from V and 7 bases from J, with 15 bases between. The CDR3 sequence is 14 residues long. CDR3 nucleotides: TGTGCCAGCAGCTTGGAACTAGCCGGTGGGACCCAGTACTTC. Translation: CASSLELAGGTQYF.

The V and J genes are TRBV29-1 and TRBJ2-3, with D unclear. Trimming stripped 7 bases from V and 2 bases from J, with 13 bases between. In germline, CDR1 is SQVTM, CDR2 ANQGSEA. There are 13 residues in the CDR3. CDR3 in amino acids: CSARSGNTDTQYF. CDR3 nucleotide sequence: TGCAGCGCCCGAAGTGGCAACACAGATACGCAGTATTTT.

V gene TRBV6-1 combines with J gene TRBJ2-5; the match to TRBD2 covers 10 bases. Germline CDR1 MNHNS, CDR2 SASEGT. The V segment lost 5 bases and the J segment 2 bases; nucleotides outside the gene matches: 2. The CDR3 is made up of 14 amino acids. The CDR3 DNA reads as TGTGCCAGCAGTTTTAGCGGGAGGCAAGAGACCCAGTACTTC. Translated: CASSFSGRQETQYF.

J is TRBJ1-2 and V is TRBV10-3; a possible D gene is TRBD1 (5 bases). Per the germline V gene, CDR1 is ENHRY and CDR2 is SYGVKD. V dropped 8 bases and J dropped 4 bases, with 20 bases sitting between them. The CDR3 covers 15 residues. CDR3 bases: TGTGCCATCTCACCACAGGCGACCACTTTCTATGGCTACACCTTC. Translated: CAISPQATTFYGYTF.

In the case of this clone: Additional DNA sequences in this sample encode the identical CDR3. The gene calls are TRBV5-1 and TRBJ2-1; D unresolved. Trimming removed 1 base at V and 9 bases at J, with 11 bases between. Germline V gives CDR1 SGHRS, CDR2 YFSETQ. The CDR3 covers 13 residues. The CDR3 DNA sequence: TGCGCCAGCAGCTTGAGGTTAGAAGGTGAGCAGTTCTTC. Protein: CASSLRLEGEQFF. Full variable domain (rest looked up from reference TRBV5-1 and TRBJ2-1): KAGVTQTPRYLIKTRGQQVTLSCSPISGHRSVSWYQQTPGQGLQFLFEYFSETQRNKGNFPGRFSGRQFSNSRSEMNVSTLELGDSALYLCASSLRLEGEQFFGPGTRLTVL.

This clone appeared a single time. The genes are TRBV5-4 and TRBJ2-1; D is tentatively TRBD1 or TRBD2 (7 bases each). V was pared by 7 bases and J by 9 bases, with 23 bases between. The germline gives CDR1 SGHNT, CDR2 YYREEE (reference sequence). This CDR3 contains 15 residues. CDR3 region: CASSRGGGRWGEQFF. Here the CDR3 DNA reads TGTGCCAGCTCCAGGGGGGGCGGGAGATGGGGTGAGCAGTTCTTC.

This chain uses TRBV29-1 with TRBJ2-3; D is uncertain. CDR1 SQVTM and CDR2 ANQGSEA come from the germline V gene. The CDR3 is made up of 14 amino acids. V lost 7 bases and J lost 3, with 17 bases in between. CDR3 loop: CSGSPQRLTDTQYF. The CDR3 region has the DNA TGCAGCGGATCGCCCCAACGATTAACAGATACGCAGTATTTT.